This T cell receptor (beta chain) is from a study of shared clonotypes between healthy human individuals (dated by TCRdb to 2020 to 2022). A note on the overall study: The cohort comprised two women and a few men aged 18 to 49 years. To estimate repertoire size and how much clonotypes are shared between individuals, the study performed deep sequencing of blood TCR repertoires from a few healthy adults. To increase sequencing depth and limit assay-specific biases, TCR repertoire library preparation and sequencing were carried out by different laboratories using diverse techniques. Per donor, leukapheresis produced somewhere between about 0.8 and 9 billion PBMCs. For each donor, CD4 naive and CD4 memory were each run on three plates, CD8 naive on two plates, and CD8 memory on one plate.

TCR CDR3 regions were amplified from genomic DNA by multiplex PCR using the deep immunoSEQ assay. For each cell subset, the extracted genomic DNA was distributed evenly across all wells of several immunoSEQ 96-well plates, and each plate served as one replicate. Each replicate PCR for sorted subsets received roughly 0.2 ug genomic DNA, equal to roughly 33,000 T cell genomes. Purified libraries were quantified with a Qubit 3.0 fluorometer, sized on a Bioanalyzer 2100, and re-quantified with the KAPA Library Quantification kit. Every immunoSEQ 96-well plate was sequenced on a dedicated single-read 150-cycle Illumina NextSeq 550 flow cell. On the study's bioinformatics: Because only junctional sequences without quality scores were contained in the immunoSEQ output, filtering matching that applied to full-length reads could not be performed. To assign V/J genes and CDR3, sequences were annotated using PyIR, a Python wrapper for IgBLAST v1.9, with IMGT germline references. Reads with weak V/J assignments (E-value above 1e-6), missing CDR3, stop codons, out-of-frame junctions, or ambiguous translated residues were removed. V3J clonotypes were defined by identical inferred V gene, J gene, and CDR3 amino acid sequence. Percentage overlap between repertoires was calculated by dividing the number of shared unique clonotypes by the size of the smaller repertoire. Repertoire richness was assessed with RTK rarefaction, the Chao1 estimator, and Recon v2.1 estimates of unobserved clonotypes. Generation probabilities for all TCRbeta clonotypes obtained by the gDNA method from a few donors were computed using OLGA. Entries here come from immuneACCESS through TCRdb and include only in-frame sequences with V and J called. Some clones fail to appear in such tables; in the studies checked, an unresolved V gene covers under half of the shortfall, and the cause of the remainder is unknown. V, J and clone size derive from that table, while D and trimming were established from the DNA sequence. This sample lists some 2.4 million clones; approximately 94% were detected once. The ten largest clones capture approximately 0.36% of the sample.

CDR1 SGHVS and CDR2 FQNEAQ were looked up in the germline V gene. Its CDR3 holds 13 amino acids, cysteine through phenylalanine. The DNA shown is the 39-base CDR3, in frame from base 1. V is shortened by 5 bases, J by 0 bases, and the region joining them spans 5 bases. For this clone: Its antigen is currently not known. The sample holds no much larger clone one base away, and base qualities are not on file. Other DNA sequences within the sample encode an identical CDR3.

The donors were healthy, HIV-negative adults with no recently reported acute infections or vaccinations. Only Caucasian adults living in Nashville, Tennessee, USA were represented among the donors. CD4+ T cells were enriched through magnetic negative selection, after which naive cells were positively selected on CD45RA and the remaining negative fraction served as the memory subset. Blood was collected by leukapheresis, and PBMCs were isolated by Ficoll-Histopaque density gradient centrifugation and then cryopreserved in liquid nitrogen vapor phase. Analytical flow cytometry was used to check the purity and quantity of every magnetically sorted T cell population. Genomic DNA was isolated from each sorted fraction and quantified by UV absorbance on a Nanodrop 2000c. What the study reported, not specific to this receptor: Sampling was restricted to blood, and TCR repertoires in tissue are likely to differ from TCR repertoires in blood. Larger estimated clonotype richness was generally found for naive subsets than for memory subsets. The small number of donors limited the genetic and exposure-history diversity represented. Based on pairwise subsampling, the degree of clonotype sharing among donors was expected to be affected by sequencing depth. Compared with non-shared clonotypes, clonotypes shared by all four sorted-subset donors had higher generation probabilities. Incomplete sequencing was indicated by rarefaction of sorted-subset datasets, despite the large sequencing depth. About 4.5% of naive CD4, 3% to 3.5% of naive CD8, around 2.3% of memory CD4, and approximately 0.4% of memory CD8 clonotypes were shared across a few donors.

Sequenced material: naive CD4+ T cells from PBMCs. According to the study, the label for this sample's cell subset or site signals: CD45RA+ positively selected. The sequence is built from TRBV7-8 and TRBJ2-1; the D gene is perhaps TRBD2, from 5 matching bases. This TCR was recovered from a man younger than 35 in good health. Some clones in this sample may be carry-over from other donors' samples. The CDR3 loop reads CASSRDSYNEQFF. The DNA is as follows: TGTGCCAGCAGCCGGGACTCCTACAATGAGCAGTTCTTC.